Listed below are T cell receptor beta chains from one sample, sequenced in a study of CD8 T cells in ankylosing spondylitis. TCRdb called the 5' RACE reads again in MiXCR, with one record for every CDR3 protein. Of approximately 200,000 distinct CDR3 sequences in the sample, around 13% were seen once. The specimen sequenced was blood, either unsorted or a sorted T cell fraction (not recorded which). The origin of the receptors is a male donor with ankylosing spondylitis or in good health (not recorded which). The CDR3 runs from the conserved cysteine through the conserved F or W. The D gene is left open where the match is weak. Part of the rows lack a size; the others show once, few, many or a class for expanded clones.

d_call j_call clone_size cdr3_length v_call cdr3_nt cdr3_aa
TRBD1 TRBJ2-2 few 15 TRBV9 TGTGCCAGCAGCTCCGGGACAGGGAACGCCGGGGAGCTGTTTTTT CASSSGTGNAGELFF
NA TRBJ2-7 NA 14 TRBV7-9 TGTGCCAGCAGCTTAGGGCCATTATTCTACGAGCAGTACTTC CASSLGPLFYEQYF
TRBD2 TRBJ2-3 few 15 TRBV4-1 TGCGCCAGCAGACAAGCGGGGGGACACACAGATACGCAGTATTTT CASRQAGGHTDTQYF
NA TRBJ1-1 many 12 TRBV12-3/TRBV12-4 TGTGCCAGCACCTGGGGGTCGTTTGAAGCTTTCTTT CASTWGSFEAFF
NA TRBJ2-7 many 10 TRBV29-1 TGCAGCGTCTTGGACCGGGAGCAGTACTTC CSVLDREQYF
TRBD1 TRBJ2-7 NA 15 TRBV3-1 TGTGCCAGCAGCCCATGGGACAGGGGGCGAGACGAGCAGTACTTC CASSPWDRGRDEQYF
NA TRBJ2-7 few 13 TRBV6-6 TGTGCCGGGGGGGAGGCAGGGGGCAGCGAGCAGTACTTC CAGGEAGGSEQYF
TRBD2 TRBJ2-1 few 16 TRBV12-3/TRBV12-4 TGTGCCAGCAGCCCCCTAGGTGGGAGGGCTAACAATGAGCAGTTCTTC CASSPLGGRANNEQFF
NA TRBJ2-1 NA 12 TRBV30 TGTGCCTGGAGTGTTGGAACGGCTGAGCAGTTCTTC CAWSVGTAEQFF
NA TRBJ2-3 NA 17 TRBV4-1 TGCGCCAGCAGCCAAGAGGATGCGGGGGCCAGCACAGATACGCAGTATTTT CASSQEDAGASTDTQYF
NA TRBJ1-1 NA 11 TRBV29-1 TGCAGCCTCGCGGGGGGCGCTGAAGCTTTCTTT CSLAGGAEAFF
NA TRBJ2-2 NA 12 TRBV10-3 TGTGCCATCAGTGAGTCGTCCAGGGAGCTGTTTTTT CAISESSRELFF
NA TRBJ2-7 NA 13 TRBV30 TGTGCCTCCTCACCGGACGTCCCCTACGAGCAGTACTTC CASSPDVPYEQYF
NA TRBJ2-7 NA 15 TRBV6-2/TRBV6-3 TGTGCCAGCACCACTTACGCTGGAGGTGTCTACGAGCAGTACTTC CASTTYAGGVYEQYF
NA TRBJ1-6 many 14 TRBV6-1 TGTGCCAGCAGTGAAACCGGGGAATCTTCACCCCTCCACTTT CASSETGESSPLHF
NA TRBJ2-7 few 12 TRBV2 TGTGCCAGCAGCCTGGGCCAGCCAGAGCAGTACTTC CASSLGQPEQYF
TRBD1 TRBJ1-1 NA 15 TRBV2 TGTGCCAGCAGTGAAGTTCTTGGACAGGGGGTTAATACTTTCTTT CASSEVLGQGVNTFF
NA TRBJ2-5 many 12 TRBV29-1 TGCAGCGTCCTGGGGGGCGAAGAGACCCAGTACTTC CSVLGGEETQYF
TRBD1 TRBJ2-2 few 17 TRBV5-1 TGCGCCAGCAGCCAACAGGGGGCACAAGTAGTAGCCGGGGAGCTGTTTTTT CASSQQGAQVVAGELFF
NA TRBJ2-1 few 14 TRBV7-9 TGTGCCAGCAGCCCTACTACTAGTATGGATGAGCAGTTCTTC CASSPTTSMDEQFF
NA TRBJ2-1 few 13 TRBV12-3/TRBV12-4 TGTGCCAGCAGTTTAATCGGTTACAATGAGCAGTTCTTC CASSLIGYNEQFF
NA TRBJ2-3 many 12 TRBV9 TGTGCCAGCAGCGTAGGGGGAGATACGCAGTATTTT CASSVGGDTQYF
TRBD1 TRBJ2-7 NA 16 TRBV27 TGTGCCAGCAGTACCCTACAGGGGAATCCTTCCTACGAGCAGTACTTC CASSTLQGNPSYEQYF
TRBD1 TRBJ1-5 few 15 TRBV7-9 TGTGCCAGCAGCCCGACAGGGGGAAGCTATCAGCCCCAGCATTTT CASSPTGGSYQPQHF
NA TRBJ1-4 many 11 TRBV12-3/TRBV12-4 TGTGCCAGCAGGGGTTGGGAAAAACTGTTTTTT CASRGWEKLFF
NA TRBJ2-2 NA 13 TRBV7-9 TGTGCCAGCAGCTTAGAGCTAACCGGGGAGCTGTTTTTT CASSLELTGELFF
NA TRBJ2-2 NA 16 TRBV27 TGTGCCAGCAGTTTATCGTTATACTTAGGGACCGGGGAGCTGTTTTTT CASSLSLYLGTGELFF
NA TRBJ1-2 NA 13 TRBV6-4 TGTGCCAGCGCCCCGGGGTCTAACTATGGCTACACCTTC CASAPGSNYGYTF
NA TRBJ2-7 NA 14 TRBV5-1 TGCGCCAGCAGCCCCGGCTGGGACACTGGGGAGCAGTACTTC CASSPGWDTGEQYF
NA TRBJ2-1 NA 15 TRBV27 TGTGCCAGCAGTTTAGCAGAAAGTGCCTACAATGAGCAGTTCTTC CASSLAESAYNEQFF
TRBD1 TRBJ2-7 few 14 TRBV29-1 TGCAGCGTGCCCTCGGGACAGGGGAGGATTGAGCAGTACTTC CSVPSGQGRIEQYF
NA TRBJ2-2 few 13 TRBV27 TGTGCCAGCACGGCTAGTTACACCGGGGAGCTGTTTTTT CASTASYTGELFF
NA TRBJ2-7 many 13 TRBV4-1 TGCGCCAGCAGCAAAACCCTGGGGGTTGAGCAGTACTTC CASSKTLGVEQYF
NA TRBJ2-2 NA 14 TRBV5-6 TGTGCCAGCAGCATGGACTCTAACACCGGGGAGCTGTTTTTT CASSMDSNTGELFF
NA TRBJ2-5 many 12 TRBV12-3/TRBV12-4 TGTGCCAGCAGTTTAGGGGCCCTAGACCAGTACTTC CASSLGALDQYF
NA TRBJ1-6 NA 17 TRBV2 TGTGCCAGCGGGAGAACCCCAGGGAGCTCCTATAATTCACCCCTCCACTTT CASGRTPGSSYNSPLHF
NA TRBJ1-1 NA 13 TRBV12-3/TRBV12-4 TGTGCCAGCAGTTCCGGACCTCCGGCTGAAGCTTTCTTT CASSSGPPAEAFF
NA TRBJ2-7 few 13 TRBV6-1 TGTGCCAGCAGGGGACTTTCGGAGGACGAGCAGTACTTC CASRGLSEDEQYF
NA TRBJ2-7 many 14 TRBV5-1 TGCGCCAGCAGCCTCGATGGCTTCGCGAACGAGCAGTACTTC CASSLDGFANEQYF
NA TRBJ2-7 few 14 TRBV6-1 TGTGCCAGCAGTGAATGGGGCGATACCTACGAGCAGTACTTC CASSEWGDTYEQYF
TRBD2 TRBJ2-1 few 15 TRBV12-5 TGTGCTAGTGGTTTGGCCCGGGGGGGCCCGCCCGAGCAGTTCTTC CASGLARGGPPEQFF
NA TRBJ2-1 many 16 TRBV29-1 TGCAGTTCGAGCCGTCGGGACGCCAGAGCTCACAATGAGCAGTTCTTC CSSSRRDARAHNEQFF
NA TRBJ2-1 few 15 TRBV6-1 TGTGCCAGCAGTGAAGGATCGTTACAGCACAATGAGCAGTTCTTC CASSEGSLQHNEQFF
NA TRBJ2-5 once 14 TRBV12-2 TGTGCAAGTCGCTTATTCCAGGGAAGGGAGACCCAGTACTTC CASRLFQGRETQYF
NA TRBJ2-5 many 14 TRBV20-1 TGCAGTGCGGGGGTTGACGACAGCCAAGAGACCCAGTACTTC CSAGVDDSQETQYF
NA TRBJ1-1 few 15 TRBV7-6 TGTGCCAGCAGCCTGGGGGGGGGATTGAACACTGAAGCTTTCTTT CASSLGGGLNTEAFF
NA TRBJ1-1 few 15 TRBV29-1 TGCAGCGTTGAAGATCCTGGGAAGGGAGGTACTGAAGCTTTCTTT CSVEDPGKGGTEAFF
TRBD1 TRBJ2-7 few 15 TRBV4-1 TGCGCCAGCAGTCGCGGACAGGGTGGTTCCTACGAGCAGTACTTC CASSRGQGGSYEQYF
NA TRBJ1-1 NA 14 TRBV6-1 TGTGCCAGCAGAGGAGTCTGGGGGTACACTGAAGCTTTCTTT CASRGVWGYTEAFF
NA TRBJ1-3 NA 14 TRBV4-1 TGCGCCAGCAAGTTGGGGGGCTCTGGAAACACCATATATTTT CASKLGGSGNTIYF
TRBD2 TRBJ2-4 NA 16 TRBV6-5 TGTGCCAGCAGTTACGGACTAGAACTAGCCAAAAACATTCAGTACTTC CASSYGLELAKNIQYF
NA TRBJ2-7 NA 13 TRBV20-1 TGCAGTGCTAGAAGCAGCCTGGACTACGAGCAGTACTTC CSARSSLDYEQYF
NA TRBJ1-5 many 13 TRBV7-9 TGTGCCAGCAGCTCCTGGGTAGGGCAGCCCCAGCATTTT CASSSWVGQPQHF
TRBD2 TRBJ2-5 NA 16 TRBV24-1 TGTGCCACCAGTGAATCCTGGGAGGGACACCAAGAGACCCAGTACTTC CATSESWEGHQETQYF
NA TRBJ2-1 few 13 TRBV20-1 TGCAGTGCTAGAGGTATTAGCGTAAATGAGCAGTTCTTC CSARGISVNEQFF
NA TRBJ2-1 NA 13 TRBV12-3/TRBV12-4 TGTGCCAGCAGTTTAGGCGGGGCCATTGAGCAGTTCTTC CASSLGGAIEQFF
NA TRBJ2-7 many 13 TRBV5-1 TGCGCCAGCAGTGATAGGTCCGATGGGGAGCAGTACTTC CASSDRSDGEQYF